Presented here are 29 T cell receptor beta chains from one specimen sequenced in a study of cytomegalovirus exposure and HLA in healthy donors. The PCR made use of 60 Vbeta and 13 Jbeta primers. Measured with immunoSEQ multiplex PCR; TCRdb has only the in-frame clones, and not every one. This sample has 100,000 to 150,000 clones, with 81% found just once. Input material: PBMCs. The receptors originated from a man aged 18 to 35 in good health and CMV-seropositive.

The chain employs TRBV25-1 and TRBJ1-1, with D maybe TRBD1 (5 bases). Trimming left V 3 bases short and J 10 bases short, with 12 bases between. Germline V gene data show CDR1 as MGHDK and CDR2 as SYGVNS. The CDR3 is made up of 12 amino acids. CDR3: CASSEGGHGAFF. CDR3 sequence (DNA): TGTGCCAGCAGTGAGGGCGGACACGGAGCTTTCTTT.

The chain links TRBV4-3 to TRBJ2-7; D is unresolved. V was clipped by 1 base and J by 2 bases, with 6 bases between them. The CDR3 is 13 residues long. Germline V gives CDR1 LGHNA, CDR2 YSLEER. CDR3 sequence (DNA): TGCGCCAGCAGCCAAGGAGTAGCCTACGAGCAGTACTTC. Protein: CASSQGVAYEQYF.

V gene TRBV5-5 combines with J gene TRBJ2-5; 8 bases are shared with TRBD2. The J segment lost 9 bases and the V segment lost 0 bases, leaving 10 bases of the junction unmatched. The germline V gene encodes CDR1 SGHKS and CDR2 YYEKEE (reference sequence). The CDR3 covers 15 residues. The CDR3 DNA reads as TGTGCCAGCAGCTTGGTCCTCAGCGGGAGCTCGTCCCAGTACTTC. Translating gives CASSLVLSGSSSQYF.

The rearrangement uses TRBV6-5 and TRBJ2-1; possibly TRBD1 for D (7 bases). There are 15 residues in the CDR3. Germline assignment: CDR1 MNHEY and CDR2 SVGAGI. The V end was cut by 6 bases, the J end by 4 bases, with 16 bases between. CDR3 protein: CASRLTGDSYNEQFF. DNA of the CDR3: TGTGCCAGCAGACTTACGGGGGACAGTTACAATGAGCAGTTCTTC.

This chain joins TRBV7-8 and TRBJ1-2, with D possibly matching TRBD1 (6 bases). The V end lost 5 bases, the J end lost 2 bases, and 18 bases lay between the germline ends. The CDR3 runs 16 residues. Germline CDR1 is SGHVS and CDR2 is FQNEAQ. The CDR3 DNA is TGTGCCAGCAGCCTCCGGGCCCGACAGGAAAACTATGGCTACACCTTC. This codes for CASSLRARQENYGYTF.

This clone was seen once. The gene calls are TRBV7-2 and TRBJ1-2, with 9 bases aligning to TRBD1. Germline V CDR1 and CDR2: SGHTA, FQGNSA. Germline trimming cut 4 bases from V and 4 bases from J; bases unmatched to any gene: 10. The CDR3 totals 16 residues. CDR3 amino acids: CASSWNDRGGSYGYTF. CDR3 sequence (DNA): TGTGCCAGCAGCTGGAATGACAGGGGGGGATCCTATGGCTACACCTTC.

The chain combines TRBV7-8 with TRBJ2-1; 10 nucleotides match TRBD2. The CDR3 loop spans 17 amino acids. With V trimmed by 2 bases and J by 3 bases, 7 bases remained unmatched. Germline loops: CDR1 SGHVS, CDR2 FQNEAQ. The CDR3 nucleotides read TGTGCCAGCAGCTTACGGCCTAGCGGGAGCAACTACAATGAGCAGTTCTTC. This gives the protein CASSLRPSGSNYNEQFF.

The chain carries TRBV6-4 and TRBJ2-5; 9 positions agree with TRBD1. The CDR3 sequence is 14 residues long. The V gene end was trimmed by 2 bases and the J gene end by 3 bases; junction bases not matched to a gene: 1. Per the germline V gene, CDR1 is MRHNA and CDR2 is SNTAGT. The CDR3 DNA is TGTGCCAGCAGTGACGGGACAGGGAAAGAGACCCAGTACTTC. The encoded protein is CASSDGTGKETQYF.

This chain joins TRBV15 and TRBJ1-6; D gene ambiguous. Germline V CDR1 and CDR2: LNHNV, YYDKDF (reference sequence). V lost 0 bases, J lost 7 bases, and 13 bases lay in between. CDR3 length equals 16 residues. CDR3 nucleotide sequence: TGTGCCACCAGCAGAGATGACCGAGGGAGAAATTCACCCCTCCACTTT. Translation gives CATSRDDRGRNSPLHF.

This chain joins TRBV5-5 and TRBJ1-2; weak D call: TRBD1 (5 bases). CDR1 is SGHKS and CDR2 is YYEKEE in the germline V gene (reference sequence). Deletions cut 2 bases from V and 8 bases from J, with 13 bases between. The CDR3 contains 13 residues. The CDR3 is CASSFQGLGGYTF. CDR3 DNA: TGTGCCAGCAGCTTTCAGGGATTGGGAGGCTACACCTTC.

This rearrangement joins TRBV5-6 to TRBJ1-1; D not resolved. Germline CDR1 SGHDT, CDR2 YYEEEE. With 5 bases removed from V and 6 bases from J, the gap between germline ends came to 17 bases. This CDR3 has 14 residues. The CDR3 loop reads CASREVHHSAEAFF. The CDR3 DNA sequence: TGTGCCAGCAGAGAGGTACACCACTCGGCTGAAGCTTTCTTT.

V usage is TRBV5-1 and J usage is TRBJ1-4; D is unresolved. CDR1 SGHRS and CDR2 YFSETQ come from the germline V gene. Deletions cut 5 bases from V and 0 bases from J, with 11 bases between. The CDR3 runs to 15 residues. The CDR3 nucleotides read TGCGCCAGCAGAATCTCTGCAGCAACTAATGAAAAACTGTTTTTT. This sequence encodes CASRISAATNEKLFF.

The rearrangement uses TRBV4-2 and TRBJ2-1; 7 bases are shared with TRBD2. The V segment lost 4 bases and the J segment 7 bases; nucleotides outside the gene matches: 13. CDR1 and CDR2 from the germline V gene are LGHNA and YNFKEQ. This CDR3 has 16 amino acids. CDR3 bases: TGTGCCAGCAGCCCAAGCCCGGCTGGGGGGGTGAATGAGCAGTTCTTC. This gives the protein CASSPSPAGGVNEQFF.

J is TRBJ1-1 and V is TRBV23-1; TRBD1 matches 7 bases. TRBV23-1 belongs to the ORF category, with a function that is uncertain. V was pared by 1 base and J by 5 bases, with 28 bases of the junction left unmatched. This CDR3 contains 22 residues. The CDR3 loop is CASSQYYLGGIHRGPERTEAFF. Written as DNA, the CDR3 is TGCGCCAGCAGTCAATATTACCTGGGCGGAATACACAGGGGCCCCGAGAGGACTGAAGCTTTCTTT.

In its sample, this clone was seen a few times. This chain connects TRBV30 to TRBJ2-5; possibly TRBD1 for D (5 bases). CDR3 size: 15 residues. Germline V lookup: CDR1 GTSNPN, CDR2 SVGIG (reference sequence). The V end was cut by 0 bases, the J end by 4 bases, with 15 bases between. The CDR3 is CAWSVSTKGLETQYF. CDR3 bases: TGTGCCTGGAGTGTTTCCACTAAGGGGCTAGAGACCCAGTACTTC.

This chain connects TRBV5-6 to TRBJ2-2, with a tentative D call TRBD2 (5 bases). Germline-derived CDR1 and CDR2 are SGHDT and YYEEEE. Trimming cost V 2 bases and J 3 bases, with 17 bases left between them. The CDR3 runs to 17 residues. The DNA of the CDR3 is TGTGCCAGCAGCTTTCCCGATTCGGAGGCCCACACCGGGGAGCTGTTTTTT. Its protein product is CASSFPDSEAHTGELFF.

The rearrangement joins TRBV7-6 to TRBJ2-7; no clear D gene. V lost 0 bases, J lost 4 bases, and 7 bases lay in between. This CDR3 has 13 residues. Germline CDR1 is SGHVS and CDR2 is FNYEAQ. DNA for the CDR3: TGTGCCAGCAGCTTAGCGGCTGCATACGAGCAGTACTTC. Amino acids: CASSLAAAYEQYF.

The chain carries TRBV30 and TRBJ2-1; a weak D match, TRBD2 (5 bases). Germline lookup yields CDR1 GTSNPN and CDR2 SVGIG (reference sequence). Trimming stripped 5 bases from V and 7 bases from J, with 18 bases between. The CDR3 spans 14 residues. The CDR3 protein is CAWGPRAGKNEQFF. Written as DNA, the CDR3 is TGTGCCTGGGGTCCCCGGGCGGGCAAAAATGAGCAGTTCTTC. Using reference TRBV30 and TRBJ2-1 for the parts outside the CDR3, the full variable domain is SQTIHQWPATLVQPVGSPLSLECTVEGTSNPNLYWYRQAAGRGLQLLFYSVGIGQISSEVPQNLSASRPQDRQFILSSKKLLLSDSGFYLCAWGPRAGKNEQFFGPGTRLTVL.

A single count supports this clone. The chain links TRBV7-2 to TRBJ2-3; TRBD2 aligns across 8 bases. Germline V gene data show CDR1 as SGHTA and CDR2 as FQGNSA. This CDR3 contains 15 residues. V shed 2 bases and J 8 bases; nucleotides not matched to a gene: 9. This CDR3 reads CASSLFSGDGITQYF. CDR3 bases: TGTGCCAGCAGCTTATTTAGCGGGGACGGGATTACGCAGTATTTT.

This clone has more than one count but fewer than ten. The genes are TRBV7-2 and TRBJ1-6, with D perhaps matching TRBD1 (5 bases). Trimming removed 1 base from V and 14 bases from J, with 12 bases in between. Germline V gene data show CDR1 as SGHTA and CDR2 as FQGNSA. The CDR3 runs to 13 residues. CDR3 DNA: TGTGCCAGCAGCTTAGATCAGGGATTGGCCCTCCACTTT. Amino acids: CASSLDQGLALHF.

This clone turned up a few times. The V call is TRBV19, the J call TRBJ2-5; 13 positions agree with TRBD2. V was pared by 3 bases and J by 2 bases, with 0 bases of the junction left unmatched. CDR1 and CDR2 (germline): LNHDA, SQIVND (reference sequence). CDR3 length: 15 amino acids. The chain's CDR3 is CASSMTSGGQETQYF. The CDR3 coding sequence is TGTGCCAGTAGTATGACTAGCGGGGGGCAAGAGACCCAGTACTTC.

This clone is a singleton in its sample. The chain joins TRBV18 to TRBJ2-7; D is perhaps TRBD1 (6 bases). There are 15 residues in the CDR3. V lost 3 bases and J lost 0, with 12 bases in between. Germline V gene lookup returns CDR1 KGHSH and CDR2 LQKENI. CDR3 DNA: TGTGCCAGCTCACCGGTCTGGGACAACTCCTACGAGCAGTACTTC. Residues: CASSPVWDNSYEQYF.

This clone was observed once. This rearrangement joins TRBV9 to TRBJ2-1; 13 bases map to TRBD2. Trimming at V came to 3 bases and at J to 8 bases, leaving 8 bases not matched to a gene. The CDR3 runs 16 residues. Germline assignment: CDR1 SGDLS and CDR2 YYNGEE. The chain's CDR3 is CASSATGTSGTYEQFF. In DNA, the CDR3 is TGTGCCAGCAGCGCTACCGGGACTAGCGGGACTTATGAGCAGTTCTTC. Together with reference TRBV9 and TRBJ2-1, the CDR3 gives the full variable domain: DSGVTQTPKHLITATGQRVTLRCSPRSGDLSVYWYQQSLDQGLQFLIQYYNGEERAKGNILERFSAQQFPDLHSELNLSSLELGDSALYFCASSATGTSGTYEQFFGPGTRLTVL.

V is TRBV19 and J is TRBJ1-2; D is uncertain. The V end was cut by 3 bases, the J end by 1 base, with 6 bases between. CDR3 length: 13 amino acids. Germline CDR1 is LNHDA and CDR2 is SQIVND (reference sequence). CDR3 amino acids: CASSMSVNYGYTF. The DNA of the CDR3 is TGTGCCAGTAGTATGTCAGTTAACTATGGCTACACCTTC.

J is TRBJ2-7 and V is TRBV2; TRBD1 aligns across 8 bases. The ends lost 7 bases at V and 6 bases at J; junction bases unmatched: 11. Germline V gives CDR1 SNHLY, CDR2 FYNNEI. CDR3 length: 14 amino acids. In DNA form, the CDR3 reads TGTGCCAGCACGCCGACCAGGGGGCGGACCGAGCAGTACTTC. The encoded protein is CASTPTRGRTEQYF.

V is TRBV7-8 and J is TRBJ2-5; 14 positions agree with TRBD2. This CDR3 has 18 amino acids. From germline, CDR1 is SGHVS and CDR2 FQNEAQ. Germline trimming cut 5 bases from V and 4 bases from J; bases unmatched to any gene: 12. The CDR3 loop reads CASSPSLRLAGGRETQYF. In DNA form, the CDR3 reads TGTGCCAGCAGCCCCTCCCTCCGACTAGCGGGGGGGCGAGAGACCCAGTACTTC.

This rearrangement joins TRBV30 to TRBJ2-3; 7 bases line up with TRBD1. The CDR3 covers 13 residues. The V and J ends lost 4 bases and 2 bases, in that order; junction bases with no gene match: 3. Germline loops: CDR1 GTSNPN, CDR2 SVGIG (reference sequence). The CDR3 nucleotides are TGTGCCTGGATGGGACAGCCCACAGATACGCAGTATTTT. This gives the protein CAWMGQPTDTQYF. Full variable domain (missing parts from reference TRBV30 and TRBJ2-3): SQTIHQWPATLVQPVGSPLSLECTVEGTSNPNLYWYRQAAGRGLQLLFYSVGIGQISSEVPQNLSASRPQDRQFILSSKKLLLSDSGFYLCAWMGQPTDTQYFGPGTRLTVL.

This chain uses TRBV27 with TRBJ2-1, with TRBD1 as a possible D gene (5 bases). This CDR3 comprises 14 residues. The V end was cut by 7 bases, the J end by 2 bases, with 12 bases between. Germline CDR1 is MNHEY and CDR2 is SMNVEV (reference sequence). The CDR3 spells CASKARDPYNEQFF. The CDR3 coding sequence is TGTGCCAGCAAGGCCAGGGATCCCTACAATGAGCAGTTCTTC.

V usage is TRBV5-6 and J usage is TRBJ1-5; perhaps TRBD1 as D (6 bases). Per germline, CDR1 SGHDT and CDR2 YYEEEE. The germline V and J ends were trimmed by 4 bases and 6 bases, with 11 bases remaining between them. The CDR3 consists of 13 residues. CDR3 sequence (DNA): TGTGCCAGCAGCCCGGGGGGGCTTCAGCCCCAGCATTTT. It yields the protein CASSPGGLQPQHF.